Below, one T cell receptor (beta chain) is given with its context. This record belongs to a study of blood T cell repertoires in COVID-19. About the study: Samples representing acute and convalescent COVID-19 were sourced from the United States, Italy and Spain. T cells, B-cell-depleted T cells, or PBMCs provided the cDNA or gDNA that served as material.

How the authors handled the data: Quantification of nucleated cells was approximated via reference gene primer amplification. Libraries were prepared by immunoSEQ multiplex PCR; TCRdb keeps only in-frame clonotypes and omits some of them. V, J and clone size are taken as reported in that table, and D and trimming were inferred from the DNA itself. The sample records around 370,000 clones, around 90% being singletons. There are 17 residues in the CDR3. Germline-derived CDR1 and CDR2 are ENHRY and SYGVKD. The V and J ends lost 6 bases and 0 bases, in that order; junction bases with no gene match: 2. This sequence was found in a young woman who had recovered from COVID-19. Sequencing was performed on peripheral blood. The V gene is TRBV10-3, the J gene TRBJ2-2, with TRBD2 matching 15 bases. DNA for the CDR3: TGTGCCATCAGAGGGACTAGCGGGGGGACGAACACCGGGGAGCTGTTTTTT. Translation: CAIRGTSGGTNTGELFF.